A single sample is the source of the 20 T cell receptor beta chains below, sequenced in a study of CD8 T cells in Susac syndrome. The authors reverse transcribed roughly 0.5 to 1 ug RNA with random hexamers. One entry per CDR3 protein, called by TCRdb with MiXCR from the immunoSEQ multiplex PCR reads. The sample has roughly 200,000 distinct CDR3 sequences, 85% to 95% seen once. Sequenced material: CD4+ T cells from PBMCs. The receptors here all came from a human donor in good health.

This chain connects TRBV4-2 to TRBJ2-2; D call uncertain. Trimming pared 0 bases from V and 4 bases from J, leaving 15 bases between. There are 17 residues in the CDR3. The V gene's germline CDR1 is LGHNA and CDR2 YNFKEQ. The CDR3, as DNA: TGTGCCAGCAGCCAAGATAGTCGAAAATATGGCACCGGGGAGCTGTTTTTT. It specifies CASSQDSRKYGTGELFF.

The rearrangement links TRBV3-1 to TRBJ2-1; TRBD2 aligns across 7 bases. This CDR3 region has 17 residues. Germline V lookup: CDR1 LGHDT, CDR2 YNNKEL (reference sequence). V dropped 1 base and J dropped 2; count of bases not matched to a gene: 8. CDR3 nucleotides: TGTGCCAGCAGCCAAGCCTCCGTCCGGGGGGCCTACAATGAGCAGTTCTTC. It codes for CASSQASVRGAYNEQFF.

The chain is built from TRBV20-1 and TRBJ1-4; TRBD1 might be the D (5 bases). This CDR3 is 12 amino acids long. Per germline, CDR1 DFQATT and CDR2 SNEGSKA (reference sequence). The ends were cut back, 6 bases at V and 7 bases at J, with 12 bases in the middle. The DNA for the CDR3 is TGCAGTGCGGGAGGGACGTTTGAAAAACTGTTTTTT. Translation gives CSAGGTFEKLFF.

V usage is TRBV28 and J usage is TRBJ2-4, with 8 bases aligning to TRBD1. This CDR3 contains 14 residues. Trimming removed 7 bases from V and 1 base from J; junction bases left unmatched: 3. CDR1 and CDR2 (germline): MDHEN, SYDVKM. CDR3 amino acids: CASIRQGAKNIQYF. For the CDR3, the DNA is TGTGCCAGCATCCGACAGGGGGCCAAAAACATTCAGTACTTC.

The CDR3 here is CASSKTGRNSPLHF. The CDR3 DNA sequence: TGTGCCAGCAGTAAGACAGGGCGTAATTCACCCCTCCACTTT. This sequence joins TRBV27 and TRBJ1-6; 7 nucleotides line up with TRBD1. V gave up 5 bases and J gave up 6 bases; unmatched junction bases: 4. This CDR3 spans 14 amino acids. Per germline, CDR1 MNHEY and CDR2 SMNVEV (reference sequence).

This rearrangement joins TRBV28 to TRBJ2-7, with D tentatively TRBD1 (6 bases). In germline, CDR1 is MDHEN, CDR2 SYDVKM. The CDR3 is 12 amino acids. The V and J ends lost 10 bases and 2 bases respectively, with 12 bases between them. Here the CDR3 reads CATQGQPYEQYV. The CDR3 region has the DNA TGTGCCACCCAGGGGCAGCCCTACGAGCAGTACGTC.

The rearrangement joins TRBV29-1 to TRBJ2-1, with D perhaps assigned TRBD1 or TRBD2 (5 bases each). V was clipped by 7 bases and J by 6 bases, with 19 bases between them. This CDR3 spans 14 amino acids. The germline V gene encodes CDR1 SQVTM and CDR2 ANQGSEA. The CDR3 nucleotides read TGCAGCGCCGCCCGGCAGGGAGCTACCAATGAGCAGTTCTTC. Its translation is CSAARQGATNEQFF.

The rearrangement joins TRBV7-9 to TRBJ2-1, with unresolved D. CDR3 size: 14 residues. V was trimmed by 5 bases and J by 10 bases, leaving 18 bases between them. Germline CDR1 and CDR2: SEHNR and FQNEAQ (reference sequence). The CDR3, as DNA: TGTGCCAGCAGCCAGGTGGTAGCAACAAGGGAGCAGTTCTTC. Its protein product is CASSQVVATREQFF. Variable domain in full (rest from reference TRBV7-9 and TRBJ2-1): DTGVSQNPRHKITKRGQNVTFRCDPISEHNRLYWYRQTLGQGPEFLTYFQNEAQLEKSRLLSDRFSAERPKGSFSTLEIQRTEQGDSAMYLCASSQVVATREQFFGPGTRLTVL.

V gene TRBV15 combines with J gene TRBJ1-5; D is uncertain. Trimming removed 9 bases from V and 3 bases from J, with 12 bases in between. The length of the CDR3 is 13 residues. From germline, CDR1 is LNHNV and CDR2 YYDKDF (reference sequence). The CDR3 nucleotides are TGTGCCACGAAACGGGAATTCAATCAGCCCCAGCATTTT. It encodes CATKREFNQPQHF.

The rearrangement joins TRBV19 to TRBJ2-4, with 11 bases lining up with TRBD1. Losses at the gene ends were 4 bases for V and 7 bases for J; bases not matched to a gene: 3. This CDR3 comprises 14 residues. In germline, CDR1 is LNHDA, CDR2 SQIVND (reference sequence). The CDR3 reads CASSTRDRGNIQYF. The CDR3 coding sequence is TGTGCCAGTAGTACCCGGGACAGGGGGAACATTCAGTACTTC.

The CDR3 DNA follows: TGTGCCTGGAGTCGAGACAGGGCATTGGGCTACACCTTC. It codes for CAWSRDRALGYTF. The chain is built from TRBV30 and TRBJ1-2; 7 bases match TRBD1. Germline V gives CDR1 GTSNPN, CDR2 SVGIG (reference sequence). The CDR3 length is 13 residues. V lost 2 bases to trimming and J lost 8 bases; unmatched junction nucleotides: 8.

CDR3 nucleotides: TGTGCCAGCAGCCCTCGACGGGACGGCTACGAGCAGTACGTC. It translates to CASSPRRDGYEQYV. V gene TRBV6-2 or TRBV6-3 combines with J gene TRBJ2-7; D could derive from TRBD1 or TRBD2 (5 bases each). With 6 bases removed from V and 3 bases from J, the gap between germline ends came to 15 bases. The CDR3 totals 14 residues. Germline CDR1 reads MNHEY; CDR2 reads SVGEGT.

This rearrangement joins TRBV10-2 to TRBJ1-1; D is undetermined. The CDR3 is made up of 12 amino acids. Germline CDR1 reads WSHSY; CDR2 reads SAAADI. The germline V and J ends were trimmed by 7 bases and 1 base, with 7 bases remaining between them. This CDR3 is CASTAENTEAFF. The CDR3 nucleotides read TGCGCCAGCACTGCAGAGAACACTGAAGCTTTCTTT.

This chain joins TRBV18 and TRBJ2-5; D is unclear. This CDR3 contains 13 residues. The V end lost 1 base, the J end lost 5 bases, and 8 bases lay between the germline ends. Per germline, CDR1 KGHSH and CDR2 LQKENI. The CDR3 reads CASSPRGRETQYF. As DNA, the CDR3 is TGTGCCAGCTCACCACGGGGTAGGGAGACCCAGTACTTC.

This sequence joins TRBV14 and TRBJ2-1; D gene ambiguous. This CDR3 is 11 amino acids long. Germline V lookup: CDR1 SGHDN, CDR2 FVKESK. Trimming pared 5 bases from V and 10 bases from J, leaving 9 bases between. The chain's CDR3 is CASSRLREQFF. The DNA for the CDR3 is TGTGCCAGCAGCAGACTTCGGGAGCAGTTCTTC.

J is TRBJ2-5 and V is TRBV29-1; perhaps TRBD2 as D (6 bases). Between the trimmed V and J ends, which lost 5 bases and 4 bases, there was a span of 20 bases. Germline V gives CDR1 SQVTM, CDR2 ANQGSEA. The CDR3 is made up of 15 amino acids. The CDR3 DNA follows: TGCAGCGTTAACACCGGGACTCAGGGAGGAGAGACCCAGTACTTC. The encoded protein is CSVNTGTQGGETQYF.

J is TRBJ2-1 and V is TRBV7-8; 12 bases match TRBD2. The junction had 4 bases not matched to a gene; V was cut back by 1 base and J by 6 bases. The germline V gene encodes CDR1 SGHVS and CDR2 FQNEAQ. The CDR3 is 16 amino acids. Here the CDR3 reads CASSLGGTSGPNEQFF. The CDR3 coding sequence is TGTGCCAGCAGCTTAGGAGGGACTAGCGGGCCCAATGAGCAGTTCTTC.

The chain links TRBV14 to TRBJ1-5, with D uncertain. Germline V gene data show CDR1 as SGHDN and CDR2 as FVKESK. CDR3 length: 14 amino acids. V lost 1 base and J 6 bases, leaving 10 bases between the germline ends. CDR3 protein: CASSQGVSGQPQHF. For the CDR3, the DNA is TGTGCCAGCAGCCAAGGGGTATCCGGTCAGCCCCAGCATTTT.

The chain is built from TRBV2 and TRBJ2-7; 10 nucleotides match TRBD2. The J segment lost 7 bases and the V segment lost 6 bases, leaving 12 bases of the junction unmatched. Germline lookup yields CDR1 SNHLY and CDR2 FYNNEI. This CDR3 region has 15 residues. CDR3 sequence reads: CASRPLLAGISEQYF. CDR3 DNA sequence: TGTGCCAGCAGACCCCTACTAGCGGGGATAAGTGAGCAGTACTTC.

The chain uses TRBV12-3 or TRBV12-4 and TRBJ2-2, with 7 nucleotides matching TRBD1. The CDR3 has 15 amino acids. V lost 6 bases and J lost 3; bases outside the gene matches: 7. This CDR3 reads CASRPDREDTGELFF. The CDR3 coding sequence is TGTGCCAGCAGACCTGACAGGGAAGACACCGGGGAGCTGTTTTTT.